This entry features one TCR beta chain sequence. No antigen is known for it. From the cysteine up to the phenylalanine, the CDR3 has a length of 13 residues. Kept here is only the CDR3 DNA, which spans 39 bases and is read in frame from base 1. Based on the germline V gene, the CDR1 and CDR2 sequences are LGHNA and YSLEER. Trimming removed 3 bases from V and 7 bases from J, leaving 7 bases between the germline ends. The source of the sample is a study of cytomegalovirus exposure and HLA in healthy donors (dated by TCRdb to the late 2010s). About the study as a whole: An earlier analysis of roughly 500 of the donors reported 276 Gb of sequence data and roughly 100 million unique TCR beta sequences from some 180 million T cells. An early release that covered about 600 HLA-typed donors contained about 290 gigabases of sequencing data and tens of millions of unique TCR sequences. Of the roughly 430 genotyped donors, approximately 83% fell in the genetic ancestry cluster associated with self-reported Caucasian donors. The study aimed to test whether signatures of past pathogen exposure could be identified by cataloging public T cell receptors. Using immunosequencing, the study profiled T cell repertoires from about 650 subjects and related those repertoires to cytomegalovirus serostatus. Besides the first cohort of roughly 640 subjects, a separate validation cohort made up of around 120 different subjects was used. High-throughput TCR immunosequencing, statistical association of individual TCRs with disease status, and machine learning were combined to predict cytomegalovirus infection status. A later analysis re-analyzed previously published TCR beta repertoires from roughly 600 donors and added high-resolution HLA genotyping to study TCR occurrence patterns. Rather than drawing on any new phenotypic data, the later analysis identified candidate immune exposures from TCR beta sequences and the way those sequences occurred across donors. To decide whether each TCR beta V gene segment behaved as functional or pseudogenic, an earlier analysis of fewer than 750 of the donors relied on high-throughput TCR beta sequencing. Donor age, sex, ethnicity and CMV serostatus were collected together with the repertoire data. In a later genetic analysis, genome-wide SNP genotypes for about 65% of the roughly 700 donors were used, and that subset was treated as a discovery cohort. Every discovery cohort repertoire had been produced on one sequencing platform. Class I and class II HLA loci were covered by the typing at four-digit resolution. The number of typed donors differed by locus: about 629-640 for A, B, C, DRB1 and DQB1; 500 to 550 for DQA1; 606 for DPA1; and some 470 for DPB1. Because of strong linkage in the cohort, 4 to 6 DR-DQ haplotypes were treated as single units for association and clustering. Among around 400 genotyped donors of the cohort, an average of around 240,000 unique TCR beta nucleotide sequences was sequenced per donor, of which 15% to 20% were non-productive.

Overall results and qualifications from the work: A few of the identified cytomegalovirus-associated TCR beta chains were confirmed in vitro to be specific for cytomegalovirus antigens. A later analysis found that TCR association rates varied across HLA loci, with DRB1 alleles showing the most associated TCRs and HLA-C alleles the fewest. Linkage disequilibrium might explain the correlated functional status among segregating V segments, but an unknown experimental factor could not be ruled out. According to a later analysis, most CMV-associated TCR beta chains appeared to be HLA-restricted, and the HLA associations seemed to be driven largely by CMV exposure. A group of highly shared sequence variants was considered likely to be a technical artifact of the sequencing pipeline. A later analysis associated 17,000 or so TCR beta sequences with specific HLA alleles at a false discovery rate of 0.05. A later genetic analysis associated a missense DCLRE1C variant with V-gene and J-gene trimming of TCR beta chains, and an independent cohort replicated the association. Presence/absence analyses assumed roughly uniform sequencing depth across donors, an assumption that may not hold. Only TCR beta chains were sequenced in this cohort, and the absence of alpha or paired-chain data limited detectable features. In both the original and validation cohorts, the classifier was reported to diagnose cytomegalovirus status with high specificity and sensitivity. The study listed 150 to 200 TCR beta chains as associated with cytomegalovirus. A later analysis found that HLA-associated TCR beta chains were more clonally expanded and had lower generation probabilities than equally common non-associated chains. Broadly in line with IMGT annotations, most TCR beta V segments showed up in productive rearrangements about 90% or about 30% of the time in an earlier analysis of several hundred of the donors. For the cohort, immune exposure information was limited to CMV serostatus. The authors suggested that the approach could potentially be extended to other disease states and immunological phenotypes. HLA typing was unavailable for some donors at each locus, so association tests used only the typed subset. In a later analysis, several top co-occurrence clusters were reported to appear linked to parvovirus B19, influenza, CMV and Epstein-Barr virus. Compared with the approximately 720-donor mean, donors in an Asian-associated ancestry cluster had fewer N-insertions in productive TCRs, according to a later genetic analysis. A further reported finding was that TCR beta sequences accurately predicted the HLA-A and HLA-B alleles for most subjects in the first cohort. When HLA alleles, especially DR and DQ, strongly co-occurred, TCR associations were difficult to assign to individual alleles. Because counts were too low, 15 to 20 rarely observed V segments, including chromosome 9 orphons, were excluded from the earlier analysis of 587 of the donors. Some IMGT-functional V segments, including TRBV6-2 and TRBV6-3, could not be told apart with the 87-base-pair reads, so those segments were excluded. While some public TCRs were present in many individuals, most TCR sequences turned up only very rarely across donors.

Library preparation was by the immunoSEQ multiplex PCR assay. The multiplex PCR relied on a mix of 60 forward primers for TCR Vbeta segments and 13 reverse primers for TCR Jbeta segments. The CDR3 region of rearranged TCR beta genes was amplified from genomic DNA by a multiplex PCR assay. Amplified TCR beta libraries were sequenced as 87-base-pair reads on the Illumina HiSeq System. Per the source publication's procedure: In a later analysis, around 80 million unique TCR beta chains were counted across the 666 repertoires, and approximately 11 million of these chains were shared by at least two donors. Raw reads were error-corrected and collapsed into unique sequences with a nearest-neighbor algorithm that merged closely related sequences to remove PCR and sequencing errors. Alignment of CDR3 sequences to IMGT reference sequences was used to assign V, D and J gene segments. Each retained sequence needed at least a six-nucleotide match to both a V gene segment and a J gene segment. Rearrangements were classified as productive when the CDR3 lacked stop codons and remained in frame with V and J, and all other rearrangements were classified as non-productive. CDR3 was defined according to IMGT convention as the region running from the second conserved V-encoded cysteine to the conserved J-encoded phenylalanine. The earlier analysis of fewer than 700 of the donors excluded sequences that lacked an unambiguous match to a single V gene segment. In an earlier analysis of about 590 of the donors, a V segment was called functional when productive rearrangements were above 56.7%, and segregating when the standard deviation between donors exceeded 5%. A statistical classification framework was built for diagnosing cytomegalovirus status from the catalog of TCR beta chain sequences. In a later analysis, TCR nucleotide sequences were compared against IMGT/GENE-DB human TR gene sequences so that V and J genes could be assigned. In a later analysis, CDR3 sequences and most-parsimonious VDJ recombination scenarios were assigned using the TCRdist pipeline. In a later analysis, each TCR beta chain was defined by its CDR3 amino acid sequence together with its V-gene family, and reads lacking a unique V-gene family were excluded. A later analysis removed 500 to 650 highly shared, low-generation-probability nucleotide sequences to deal with suspected cross-contamination and a sequencing artifact. A later analysis calculated a clonal expansion index for each public chain from normalized within-repertoire ranks of inferred template counts. In a later analysis, generation probabilities were computed with a VDJ recombination model fitted to out-of-frame rearrangements, and the resulting probabilities were checked against IGoR. A later analysis scored TCR-TCR, TCR-HLA and TCR-CMV co-occurrence with hypergeometric tests, applying a repertoire-size bias correction to TCR pairs. A later analysis estimated false discovery rates by permuting HLA or CMV assignments 20 times. In a later analysis, co-occurring TCRs were grouped with DBSCAN, and TCRdist sequence similarity was added when clustering was performed within HLA-allele-positive subsets. Repertoires with fewer than 30,000 or more than 120,000 public chains were left out of co-occurrence clustering, as were four to six repertoires with anomalous nucleotide sharing. TCRdb carries this immuneACCESS record with in-frame sequences only. Its versions omit some clonotypes, under half of them owing to an unresolved V gene in the studies checked, with the rest unexplained. D and trimming come from the DNA, and the V and J calls and clone size come from that table. The sample's table lists a count of about 84,000 clones. The leading ten clones occupy approximately 0.58% of the sample.

The cohort comprised around 690 healthy bone marrow donors. Cohort members were all nominally healthy when sampled, although unrecorded immune exposures were likely present. The donor tested CMV seronegative, placing the donor among the approximately 360 seronegative members of the cohort. A peripheral blood sample was provided by each donor, and peripheral blood mononuclear cells were used for TCR beta sequencing. The Qiagen DNeasy Blood Extraction Kit was used to extract genomic DNA from the blood cell samples. The sequence derives from a man between 50 and 59 years old in good health and CMV-seronegative. The V gene is TRBV4-3 and the J gene is TRBJ1-6, and TRBD1 may be the D gene, going by 6 matching bases. Sequenced input: PBMCs. DNA sequence: TGCGCCAGCAGCCAGCAGGGGAATTCACCCCTCCACTTT. Its amino acids are CASSQQGNSPLHF.